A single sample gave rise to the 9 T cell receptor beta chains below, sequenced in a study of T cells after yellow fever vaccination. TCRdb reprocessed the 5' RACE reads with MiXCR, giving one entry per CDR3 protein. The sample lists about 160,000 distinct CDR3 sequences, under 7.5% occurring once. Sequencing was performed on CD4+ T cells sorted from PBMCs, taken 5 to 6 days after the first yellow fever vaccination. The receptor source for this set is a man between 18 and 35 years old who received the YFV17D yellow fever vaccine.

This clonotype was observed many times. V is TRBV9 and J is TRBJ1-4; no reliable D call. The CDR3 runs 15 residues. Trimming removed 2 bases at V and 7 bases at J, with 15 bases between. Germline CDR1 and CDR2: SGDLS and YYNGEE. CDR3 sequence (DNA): TGTGCCAGCAGCGTTGGGTACTGGGGAGGTGAAAAACTGTTTTTT. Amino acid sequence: CASSVGYWGGEKLFF. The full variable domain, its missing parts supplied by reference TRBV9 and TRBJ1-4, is DSGVTQTPKHLITATGQRVTLRCSPRSGDLSVYWYQQSLDQGLQFLIQYYNGEERAKGNILERFSAQQFPDLHSELNLSSLELGDSALYFCASSVGYWGGEKLFFGSGTQLSVL.

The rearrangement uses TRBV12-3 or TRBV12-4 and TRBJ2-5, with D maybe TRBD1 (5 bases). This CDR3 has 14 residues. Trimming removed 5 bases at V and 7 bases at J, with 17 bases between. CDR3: CASSRAGHQGTQYF. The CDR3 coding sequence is TGTGCCAGCAGTCGAGCCGGCCATCAGGGGACCCAGTACTTC.

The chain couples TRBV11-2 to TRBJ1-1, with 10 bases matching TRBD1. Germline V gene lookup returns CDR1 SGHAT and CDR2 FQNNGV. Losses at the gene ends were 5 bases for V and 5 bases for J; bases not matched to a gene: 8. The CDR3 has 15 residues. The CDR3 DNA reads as TGTGCCAGCAGCCCGCGGACAGGGGGAAGGACTGAAGCTTTCTTT. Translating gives CASSPRTGGRTEAFF.

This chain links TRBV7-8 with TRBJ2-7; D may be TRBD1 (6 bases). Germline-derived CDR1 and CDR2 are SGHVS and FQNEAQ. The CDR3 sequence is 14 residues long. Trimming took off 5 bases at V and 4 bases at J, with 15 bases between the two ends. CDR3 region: CASSTRTQGYEQYV. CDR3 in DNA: TGTGCCAGCAGCACTCGGACACAGGGTTACGAGCAGTACGTC.

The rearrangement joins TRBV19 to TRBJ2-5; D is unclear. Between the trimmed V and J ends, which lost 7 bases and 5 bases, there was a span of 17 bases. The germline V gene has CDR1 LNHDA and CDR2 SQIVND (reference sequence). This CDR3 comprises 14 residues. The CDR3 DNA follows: TGTGCCAGTACCCCCCGCTCTACGGCGGAGACCCAGTACTTC. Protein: CASTPRSTAETQYF.

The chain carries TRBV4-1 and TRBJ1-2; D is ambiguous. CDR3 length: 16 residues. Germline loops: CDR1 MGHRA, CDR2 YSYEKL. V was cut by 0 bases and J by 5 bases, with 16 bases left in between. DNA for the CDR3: TGCGCCAGCAGCCAAGATCTAAAACCGCTTAAATATGGCTACACCTTC. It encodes CASSQDLKPLKYGYTF.

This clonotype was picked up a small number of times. CDR3 loop: CASSLPGASQTGNTIYF. As DNA, the CDR3 is TGTGCCAGCAGTTTACCCGGAGCTTCTCAAACCGGAAACACCATATATTTT. The chain uses TRBV28 and TRBJ1-3, with D hard to call. The CDR3 spans 17 residues. From germline, CDR1 is MDHEN and CDR2 SYDVKM. Trimming left V 2 bases short and J 4 bases short, with 18 bases between. Filled out from reference TRBV28 and TRBJ1-3, the complete variable domain reads DVKVTQSSRYLVKRTGEKVFLECVQDMDHENMFWYRQDPGLGLRLIYFSYDVKMKEKGDIPEGYSVSREKKERFSLILESASTNQTSMYLCASSLPGASQTGNTIYFGEGSWLTVV.

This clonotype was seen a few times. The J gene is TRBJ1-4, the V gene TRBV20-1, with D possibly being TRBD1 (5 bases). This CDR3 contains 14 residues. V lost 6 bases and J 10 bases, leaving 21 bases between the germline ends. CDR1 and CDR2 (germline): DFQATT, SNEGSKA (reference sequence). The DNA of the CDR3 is TGCAGTGCCCCTTTGGGGGGGGGTCGAGGAAAACTGTTTTTT. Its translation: CSAPLGGGRGKLFF.

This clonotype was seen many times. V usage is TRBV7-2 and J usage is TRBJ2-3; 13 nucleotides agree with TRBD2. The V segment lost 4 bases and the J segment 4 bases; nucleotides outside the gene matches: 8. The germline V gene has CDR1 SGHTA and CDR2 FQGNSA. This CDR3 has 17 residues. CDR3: CASSYQLAGGPADTQYF. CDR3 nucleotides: TGTGCCAGCAGCTATCAACTAGCGGGGGGGCCGGCAGATACGCAGTATTTT.